This T cell receptor beta chain was identified during a study of CD8+CD57+ T cells in acquired aplastic anemia. The CDR3 has 13 residues. The germline V and J ends were trimmed by 6 bases and 7 bases, with 15 bases remaining between them. CDR1 SNHLY and CDR2 FYNNEI come from the germline V gene. TCR beta VDJ combinations and CDR3 sequences were profiled from genomic DNA. TCRdb re-called the reads through MiXCR, storing one row per CDR3 protein. The profile shows around 170,000 distinct CDR3 sequences, approximately 46% of them singletons. The TCR was taken from a human donor in good health. The sequenced sample was sorted CD4+, CD8+, or CD8+CD57+ T cells (not recorded which) from PBMCs. The chain has TRBV2 and TRBJ1-1; D ambiguous. The CDR3 DNA sequence: TGTGCCAGCAGCTCGGACGGCCGACTTGAAGCTTTCTTT. Residues: CASSSDGRLEAFF. The complete variable domain, with remaining parts taken from reference TRBV2 and TRBJ1-1, reads EPEVTQTPSHQVTQMGQEVILRCVPISNHLYFYWYRQILGQKVEFLVSFYNNEISEKSEIFDDQFSVERPDGSNFTLKIRSTKLEDSAMYFCASSSDGRLEAFFGQGTRLTVV.